The source of this T cell receptor beta chain is a study of cytomegalovirus exposure and HLA in healthy donors. PCR used 60 Vbeta primers and 13 Jbeta primers. Here immunoSEQ multiplex PCR was the method, and the copy in TCRdb shows in-frame clones only, minus some. The sample lists about 200,000 clones; more than 75% were seen once. Overall study results and limits: Information on immune exposure was restricted to one variable (CMV serostatus).

The V gene lost 0 bases and the J gene lost 2 bases, with 10 bases spanning the gap. Germline lookup yields CDR1 LGHNA and CDR2 YSLEER. The CDR3 is made up of 15 amino acids. This clone was seen a few times. The antigen remains unidentified. The clonotype originates from a woman aged 45-60 years in good health and CMV-seropositive. The specimen was PBMCs. This chain uses TRBV4-3 with TRBJ1-1; D is possibly TRBD1 (5 bases). The CDR3 here is CASSQDPGGNTEAFF. CDR3 bases: TGCGCCAGCAGCCAAGATCCCGGGGGTAACACTGAAGCTTTCTTT.